The 24 T cell receptor beta chains below come from one sample, sequenced in a study of monozygotic twins with cystic fibrosis. TCRdb's copy holds only in-frame clones and misses some; the assay was immunoSEQ multiplex PCR. The table shows more than 11,000 clones, with roughly nine tenths occurring only once. Input material: blood. These receptors were collected from a boy between 10 and 17 years old with cystic fibrosis.

This rearrangement joins TRBV4-1 to TRBJ2-7, with D unresolved. V lost 1 base to trimming and J lost 4 bases, with 20 bases between them. CDR3 length: 17 residues. Germline CDR1 reads MGHRA; CDR2 reads YSYEKL. The CDR3 is CASSQVLRVKGSYEQYF. In nucleotides, the CDR3 is TGCGCCAGCAGCCAAGTCTTACGTGTGAAGGGCTCGTACGAGCAGTACTTC.

The V call is TRBV19, the J call TRBJ2-7; possibly TRBD1 for D (6 bases). Deletions cut 6 bases from V and 6 bases from J, with 9 bases between. This CDR3 comprises 11 residues. Per the germline V gene, CDR1 is LNHDA and CDR2 is SQIVND (reference sequence). The CDR3 nucleotides read TGTGCCAGTAGCATACAGGGCGAGCAGTACTTC. Translation gives CASSIQGEQYF.

The V call is TRBV4-1, the J call TRBJ2-4; D possibly corresponds to TRBD2 (5 bases). V was clipped by 4 bases and J by 0 bases, with 10 bases between them. The CDR3 consists of 15 residues. The germline CDR1 and CDR2 sequences are MGHRA and YSYEKL. The CDR3 DNA reads as TGCGCCAGCAGCCCGTGGACTCAAGCCAAAAACATTCAGTACTTC. The encoded protein is CASSPWTQAKNIQYF.

This chain uses TRBV6-1 with TRBJ1-2; tentatively, D is TRBD1 (6 bases). Per the germline V gene, CDR1 is MNHNS and CDR2 is SASEGT. The V and J ends lost 6 bases and 8 bases respectively, with 16 bases between them. This CDR3 is 13 amino acids long. The CDR3 sequence is CASRRTAAYGYTF. The DNA for the CDR3 is TGTGCCAGCAGGAGGACAGCCGCTTACGGCTACACCTTC.

The rearrangement joins TRBV18 to TRBJ2-5; D unclear. There are 14 residues in the CDR3. Trimming stripped 0 bases from V and 4 bases from J, with 9 bases between. Germline V lookup: CDR1 KGHSH, CDR2 LQKENI. CDR3 loop: CASSPPPLGETQYF. In nucleotides, the CDR3 is TGTGCCAGCTCACCACCGCCTCTCGGAGAGACCCAGTACTTC.

J is TRBJ2-5 and V is TRBV30, with 8 bases that match TRBD2. The J call may be wrong; the DNA end is better matched by TRBJ2-7. In germline, CDR1 is GTSNPN, CDR2 SVGIG (reference sequence). The CDR3 is made up of 13 amino acids. CDR3 coding DNA: TGTGCCTGGAGTGACATAGCGGGACGCGAGCAGTACTTC. Translating it yields CAWSDIAGREQYF.

The rearrangement uses TRBV5-6 and TRBJ2-2, with 9 bases fitting TRBD2. CDR1 is SGHDT and CDR2 is YYEEEE in the germline V gene. The trim removed 0 bases at V and 7 bases at J, leaving 10 bases unmatched. The CDR3 consists of 17 residues. CDR3 region: CASSLAPGLADIGELFF. The CDR3, as DNA: TGTGCCAGCAGCTTGGCTCCGGGACTAGCAGACATCGGGGAGCTGTTTTTT.

The rearrangement uses TRBV5-1 and TRBJ1-2; D unclear. Trimming pared 5 bases from V and 8 bases from J, leaving 19 bases between. The germline gives CDR1 SGHRS, CDR2 YFSETQ. The CDR3 is 14 amino acids. DNA of the CDR3: TGCGCCAGCAGGCACCCCTCGATTTCCTTGGGCTACACCTTC. Translating gives CASRHPSISLGYTF.

This sequence joins TRBV5-1 and TRBJ2-3; D gene uncertain. CDR3 length: 13 amino acids. V lost 0 bases and J 2 bases, leaving 4 bases between the germline ends. Per the germline V gene, CDR1 is SGHRS and CDR2 is YFSETQ. CDR3 sequence: CASSLGFTDTQYF. CDR3 nucleotides: TGCGCCAGCAGCTTGGGTTTCACAGATACGCAGTATTTT.

The chain joins TRBV5-1 to TRBJ1-5, with a tentative D call TRBD1 (5 bases). V was shortened by 4 bases and J by 0 bases, with 14 bases between the two germline ends. CDR1 is SGHRS, CDR2 YFSETQ, per germline. This CDR3 contains 16 residues. The CDR3 nucleotides are TGCGCCAGCAGCACCCGGACACCGTATAGCAATCAGCCCCAGCATTTT. It specifies CASSTRTPYSNQPQHF. Based on the CDR3 plus reference TRBV5-1 and TRBJ1-5, the full variable domain is KAGVTQTPRYLIKTRGQQVTLSCSPISGHRSVSWYQQTPGQGLQFLFEYFSETQRNKGNFPGRFSGRQFSNSRSEMNVSTLELGDSALYLCASSTRTPYSNQPQHFGDGTRLSIL.

The count of this clone is one. DNA of the CDR3: TGTGCCAGCAGTGCGGGACAGCAAGAGACCCAGTACTTC. This sequence encodes CASSAGQQETQYF. This chain links TRBV2 with TRBJ2-5, with 7 positions matching TRBD1. Germline CDR1 and CDR2: SNHLY and FYNNEI. V shed 4 bases and J 2 bases; nucleotides not matched to a gene: 1. The CDR3 sequence is 13 residues long.

The chain combines TRBV30 with TRBJ2-7; 10 bases agree with TRBD2. This CDR3 has 13 amino acids. The germline gives CDR1 GTSNPN, CDR2 SVGIG (reference sequence). The junction had 4 bases not matched to a gene; V was cut back by 2 bases and J by 6 bases. CDR3 sequence reads: CAWSSSGGGEQYF. CDR3 DNA sequence: TGTGCCTGGAGTTCGAGCGGGGGGGGCGAGCAGTACTTC.

The CDR3 protein is CGIRGGTTAFF. CDR3 DNA sequence: TGCGGGATCCGCGGGGGAACCACGGCTTTCTTT. The V gene is TRBV29-1, the J gene TRBJ1-1, with a possible D match to TRBD1 (5 bases). Germline V gene sequence: CDR1 SQVTM, CDR2 ANQGSEA. The CDR3 length is 11 residues.

This sequence joins TRBV2 and TRBJ1-6; no definite D call. CDR3 length: 15 residues. Germline V gene data show CDR1 as SNHLY and CDR2 as FYNNEI. Trimming cost V 7 bases and J 8 bases, with 18 bases left between them. CDR3: CASKQREALDSPLHF. The DNA of the CDR3 is TGTGCCAGCAAACAGAGGGAGGCTTTGGATTCACCCCTCCACTTT.

This rearrangement joins TRBV5-1 to TRBJ2-7, with D perhaps assigned TRBD1 or TRBD2 (5 bases each). The germline V gene has CDR1 SGHRS and CDR2 YFSETQ. The CDR3 sequence is 14 residues long. V was cut by 4 bases and J by 7 bases, with 18 bases left in between. CDR3 sequence (DNA): TGCGCCAGCAGCGACACATCCGGGGCCGGGGAGCAGTACTTC. This encodes CASSDTSGAGEQYF.

The V and J genes are TRBV11-2 and TRBJ1-5; D is uncertain. Trimming removed 2 bases from V and 6 bases from J, with 5 bases in between. Looked up from germline, CDR1 is SGHAT and CDR2 is FQNNGV. The CDR3 has 12 residues. This CDR3 reads CASSLNGQPQHF. The DNA of the CDR3 is TGTGCCAGCAGCTTAAATGGTCAGCCCCAGCATTTT.

The genes are TRBV9 and TRBJ2-7; 12 bases line up with TRBD2. Per the germline V gene, CDR1 is SGDLS and CDR2 is YYNGEE. The V gene end was trimmed by 0 bases and the J gene end by 2 bases; junction bases not matched to a gene: 0. The CDR3 runs to 15 residues. The CDR3 reads CASSVGLAGAYEQYF. The DNA for the CDR3 is TGTGCCAGCAGCGTAGGACTAGCGGGAGCCTACGAGCAGTACTTC. Full variable domain (missing parts from reference TRBV9 and TRBJ2-7): DSGVTQTPKHLITATGQRVTLRCSPRSGDLSVYWYQQSLDQGLQFLIQYYNGEERAKGNILERFSAQQFPDLHSELNLSSLELGDSALYFCASSVGLAGAYEQYFGPGTRLTVT.

This chain connects TRBV5-4 to TRBJ2-1; TRBD2 agrees at 10 bases. Germline CDR1 reads SGHNT; CDR2 reads YYREEE (reference sequence). The CDR3 covers 15 residues. With V trimmed by 4 bases and J by 6 bases, 7 bases remained unmatched. CDR3 in DNA: TGTGCCAGCAGCCCAAGCGGGGGGGCTCTCAATGAGCAGTTCTTC. This encodes CASSPSGGALNEQFF.

V and J are TRBV6-1 and TRBJ2-7, with 11 bases fitting TRBD2. This CDR3 has 14 amino acids. Germline V gene lookup returns CDR1 MNHNS and CDR2 SASEGT. Germline trimming cut 5 bases from V and 4 bases from J; bases unmatched to any gene: 4. Here the CDR3 reads CASSSGLAGYEQYF. DNA of the CDR3: TGTGCCAGCAGTTCTGGACTAGCGGGTTACGAGCAGTACTTC.

The chain carries TRBV19 and TRBJ1-2; TRBD1 aligns across 8 bases. The J segment lost 2 bases and the V segment lost 4 bases, leaving 3 bases of the junction unmatched. The CDR3 totals 14 residues. Looked up from germline, CDR1 is LNHDA and CDR2 is SQIVND (reference sequence). CDR3 sequence: CASSTRQGNYGYTF. The CDR3 bases are TGTGCCAGTAGTACCCGACAGGGGAACTATGGCTACACCTTC.

CDR3 in amino acids: CASSLGTGSNYGYTF. CDR3 bases: TGCGCCAGCAGCTTGGGGACAGGGTCTAACTATGGCTACACCTTC. The chain combines TRBV5-1 with TRBJ1-2, with 8 bases identical to TRBD1. V was clipped by 0 bases and J by 0 bases; unmatched bases: 1. The CDR3 runs to 15 residues. The germline CDR1 and CDR2 sequences are SGHRS and YFSETQ.

The chain joins TRBV29-1 to TRBJ2-5; D is tentatively TRBD1 or TRBD2 (5 bases each). Germline V gives CDR1 SQVTM, CDR2 ANQGSEA. The CDR3 length is 12 residues. V lost 3 bases and J 12 bases, leaving 17 bases between the germline ends. CDR3 in amino acids: CSVETDRDVEYF. The CDR3, as DNA: TGCAGCGTTGAGACGGACCGGGACGTGGAGTACTTC.

The rearrangement links TRBV6-5 to TRBJ2-5, with D maybe TRBD2 (5 bases). CDR1 MNHEY and CDR2 SVGAGI come from the germline V gene. Trimming cost V 6 bases and J 4 bases, with 12 bases left between them. The CDR3 extends over 13 amino acids. The CDR3 sequence: CASRRLEGETQYF. The CDR3 DNA follows: TGTGCCAGCAGGCGGCTAGAGGGAGAGACCCAGTACTTC.

The table lists this clone with a few counts. The rearrangement joins TRBV6-5 to TRBJ2-2, with D maybe TRBD1 (5 bases). V dropped 2 bases and J dropped 1 base, with 11 bases sitting between them. Germline-derived CDR1 and CDR2 are MNHEY and SVGAGI. The length of the CDR3 is 16 residues. The CDR3 reads CASSYLFGQNTGELFF. The CDR3 coding sequence is TGTGCCAGCAGTTACCTATTCGGACAGAACACCGGGGAGCTGTTTTTT.